This entry lists 30 T cell receptor beta chains sequenced from one sample in a study of identical twins. MiXCR, run by TCRdb on the 5' RACE reads, gives a single entry per CDR3 protein. The repertoire holds nearly 650,000 distinct CDR3 sequences, with under 8.5% as singletons. These data also featured in a second study, about yellow fever vaccine responses in identical twins.

Sequencing was performed on PBMCs. The receptor source for this set is a woman aged 18-29 years in good health.

This clonotype has at least ten counts. The V call is TRBV7-9, the J call TRBJ1-2; a possible D gene is TRBD1 (5 bases). This CDR3 spans 15 amino acids. Germline CDR1 and CDR2: SEHNR and FQNEAQ (reference sequence). V was trimmed by 0 bases and J by 1 base, leaving 9 bases between them. The CDR3 sequence: CASSLAGQLNYGYTF. The CDR3 coding sequence is TGTGCCAGCAGCTTAGCAGGACAACTTAACTATGGCTACACCTTC.

This chain connects TRBV25-1 to TRBJ1-4; unclear D gene. Germline V gives CDR1 MGHDK, CDR2 SYGVNS. The CDR3 contains 12 residues. The V end was cut by 8 bases, the J end by 7 bases, with 11 bases between. The DNA of the CDR3 is TGTGCCAGCGTAGACATGGGTGAAAAACTGTTTTTT. It specifies CASVDMGEKLFF.

In nucleotides, the CDR3 is TGTGCCACCAGTGATTTTTGGGCAGGGGACACCGGGGAGCTGTTTTTT. Protein sequence: CATSDFWAGDTGELFF. The rearrangement joins TRBV24-1 to TRBJ2-2; TRBD1 is a possible D gene (6 bases). V lost 1 base to trimming and J lost 3 bases, with 11 bases between them. The CDR3 spans 16 residues. Germline V CDR1 and CDR2: KGHDR, SFDVKD.

Details on this clonotype: Just one base apart from a much larger clone, this may be a read error. This chain connects TRBV10-2 to TRBJ2-5; D ambiguous. This CDR3 region has 14 residues. Germline V CDR1 and CDR2: WSHSY, SAAADI. The CDR3 sequence: CAGSELQLQETQYF. DNA for the CDR3: TGCGCCGGCAGTGAGTTACAGCTTCAAGAGACCCAGTACTTC.

Ten or more counts support this clonotype. The chain carries TRBV24-1 and TRBJ2-1; D gene ambiguous. Trimming pared 9 bases from V and 0 bases from J, leaving 8 bases between. Germline V gene lookup returns CDR1 KGHDR and CDR2 SFDVKD. CDR3 length equals 13 residues. The CDR3 region has the DNA TGTGCCACCCAGCTAAGCTCCTACAATGAGCAGTTCTTC. As protein: CATQLSSYNEQFF.

This clonotype has a count of ten or more. CDR3 DNA: TGCAGTGCTAGAGCGCCGGGACTAGCGGGAGGGCCGAGCATTCAGTACTTC. It encodes CSARAPGLAGGPSIQYF. The V gene is TRBV20-1, the J gene TRBJ2-4; 16 nucleotides line up with TRBD2. The length of the CDR3 is 17 residues. V gave up 1 base and J gave up 9 bases; unmatched junction bases: 9. Germline values: CDR1 DFQATT, CDR2 SNEGSKA (reference sequence).

Many counts were recorded for this clonotype. The V gene is TRBV24-1, the J gene TRBJ2-7; a possible D gene is TRBD2 (5 bases). Germline CDR1 is KGHDR and CDR2 is SFDVKD. This CDR3 region has 15 residues. V lost 3 bases, J lost 6 bases, and 17 bases lay in between. DNA of the CDR3: TGTGCCACCAGTGATCCAAGGAGTTTCCGGGGCGAGCAGTACTTC. It translates to CATSDPRSFRGEQYF.

This rearrangement joins TRBV14 to TRBJ2-4, with TRBD2 matching 9 bases. Looked up from germline, CDR1 is SGHDN and CDR2 is FVKESK. Losses at the gene ends were 0 bases for V and 14 bases for J; bases not matched to a gene: 5. The CDR3 contains 13 residues. The CDR3 bases are TGTGCCAGCAGCCAAGACCCGGCGGGGGGGAAGTACTTC. Encoded protein: CASSQDPAGGKYF.

This chain connects TRBV3-1 to TRBJ2-5, with D uncertain. The CDR3 runs to 12 residues. Per the germline V gene, CDR1 is LGHDT and CDR2 is YNNKEL (reference sequence). Deletions cut 3 bases from V and 6 bases from J, with 8 bases between. CDR3 amino acids: CASSQGWQTQYF. CDR3 DNA sequence: TGTGCCAGCAGCCAGGGCTGGCAGACCCAGTACTTC.

Many counts were recorded for this clonotype. The CDR3 coding sequence is TGCAGTGCTAGAGAAAGGTTTCGCACTGAAGCTTTCTTT. It encodes CSARERFRTEAFF. The V and J genes are TRBV20-1 and TRBJ1-1; no firm D call. The CDR3 spans 13 residues. In germline, CDR1 is DFQATT, CDR2 SNEGSKA (reference sequence). V dropped 0 bases and J dropped 4 bases, with 9 bases sitting between them.

This clonotype was observed many times. The chain is built from TRBV5-6 and TRBJ1-4; unclear D gene. In germline, CDR1 is SGHDT, CDR2 YYEEEE. The CDR3 consists of 14 residues. Deletions cut 1 base from V and 7 bases from J, with 11 bases between. DNA of the CDR3: TGTGCCAGCAGCTTGACCAGCTCGGGTGAAAAACTGTTTTTT. This codes for CASSLTSSGEKLFF. The variable domain in full, completed from reference TRBV5-6 and TRBJ1-4, reads DAGVTQSPTHLIKTRGQQVTLRCSPKSGHDTVSWYQQALGQGPQFIFQYYEEEERQRGNFPDRFSGHQFPNYSSELNVNALLLGDSALYLCASSLTSSGEKLFFGSGTQLSVL.

The CDR3 region is CASGRTQREETQYF. In DNA form, the CDR3 reads TGTGCTAGTGGCCGAACCCAGCGGGAAGAGACCCAGTACTTC. The chain employs TRBV12-5 and TRBJ2-5; D is possibly TRBD2 (6 bases). The CDR3 contains 14 residues. From germline, CDR1 is LGHNT and CDR2 FRNRAP. Between the trimmed V and J ends, which lost 6 bases and 3 bases, there was a span of 14 bases.

At least ten counts were recorded for this clonotype. J is TRBJ2-5 and V is TRBV5-6; unclear D gene. With 0 bases removed from V and 1 base from J, the gap between germline ends came to 10 bases. The CDR3 totals 15 residues. From germline, CDR1 is SGHDT and CDR2 YYEEEE. Here the CDR3 reads CASSLVPQSQETQYF. CDR3 sequence (DNA): TGTGCCAGCAGCTTGGTTCCTCAGAGCCAAGAGACCCAGTACTTC.

V gene TRBV12-3 or TRBV12-4 combines with J gene TRBJ2-2, with 15 bases aligning to TRBD2. The CDR3 loop spans 17 amino acids. V gave up 6 bases and J gave up 2 bases; unmatched junction bases: 4. Here the CDR3 reads CASRGLAGGPNTGELFF. CDR3 nucleotide sequence: TGTGCCAGCAGGGGACTAGCGGGGGGACCTAACACCGGGGAGCTGTTTTTT.

The chain links TRBV28 to TRBJ2-1, with 9 bases lining up with TRBD2. This CDR3 has 14 amino acids. CDR1 and CDR2 (germline): MDHEN, SYDVKM. J gave up 7 bases and V 7 bases, and 8 bases lay outside the gene matches. CDR3 loop: CASKRAGGQNEQFF. CDR3 bases: TGTGCCAGCAAAAGGGCGGGGGGGCAAAATGAGCAGTTCTTC. Complete variable domain (other parts from reference TRBV28 and TRBJ2-1): DVKVTQSSRYLVKRTGEKVFLECVQDMDHENMFWYRQDPGLGLRLIYFSYDVKMKEKGDIPEGYSVSREKKERFSLILESASTNQTSMYLCASKRAGGQNEQFFGPGTRLTVL.

This clonotype was observed at least ten times. This rearrangement joins TRBV5-1 to TRBJ1-3; possible D gene TRBD1, 5 bases. Germline values: CDR1 SGHRS, CDR2 YFSETQ. The CDR3 is 15 residues long. V dropped 1 base and J dropped 1 base, with 9 bases sitting between them. CDR3 bases: TGCGCCAGCAGCTTGTCCCAGGGTTCTGGAAACACCATATATTTT. Its translation: CASSLSQGSGNTIYF.

This clonotype came up many times. This chain uses TRBV7-9 with TRBJ2-7; D remains ambiguous. Germline V lookup: CDR1 SEHNR, CDR2 FQNEAQ (reference sequence). Deletions cut 1 base from V and 8 bases from J, with 9 bases between. This CDR3 is built from 12 residues. In DNA, the CDR3 is TGTGCCAGCAGCTTAGGAAAGGGAAAGCAGTACTTC. It encodes CASSLGKGKQYF.

This chain uses TRBV5-4 with TRBJ2-3; 11 bases are shared with TRBD2. The germline CDR1 and CDR2 sequences are SGHNT and YYREEE (reference sequence). The CDR3 contains 16 residues. The trim removed 2 bases at V and 5 bases at J, leaving 7 bases unmatched. The CDR3 nucleotides read TGTGCCAGCAGCTTTCTCCTAGCGGGAGGCGGAGATACGCAGTATTTT. The encoded protein is CASSFLLAGGGDTQYF.

This clonotype has a count of ten or more. This rearrangement joins TRBV7-3 to TRBJ2-3, with 11 nucleotides matching TRBD2. Unmatched junction bases numbered 10, after V lost 4 bases and J lost 4 bases. Germline V CDR1 and CDR2: SGHTA, FQGTGA. CDR3 length: 17 residues. CDR3 bases: TGTGCCAGCAGCTCGAAACCGGGACTAGCGGCCTCAGATACGCAGTATTTT. Encoded protein: CASSSKPGLAASDTQYF.

A few counts support this clonotype. V and J are TRBV9 and TRBJ2-7; TRBD1 aligns across 10 bases. V shed 0 bases and J 1 base; nucleotides not matched to a gene: 1. The CDR3 extends over 15 amino acids. Germline V gene sequence: CDR1 SGDLS, CDR2 YYNGEE. CDR3 loop: CASSVGTGGSYEQYF. CDR3 DNA: TGTGCCAGCAGCGTAGGGACAGGGGGGTCCTACGAGCAGTACTTC.

The chain joins TRBV5-1 to TRBJ1-2; no definite D call. The V end lost 2 bases, the J end lost 5 bases, and 10 bases lay between the germline ends. Germline V gene data show CDR1 as SGHRS and CDR2 as YFSETQ. This CDR3 is built from 13 residues. The CDR3 DNA follows: TGCGCCAGCAGCTTTGCCGAGAGGTATGGCTACACCTTC. Amino acids: CASSFAERYGYTF.

There are many counts of this clonotype. This chain uses TRBV12-3 or TRBV12-4 with TRBJ2-3; D possibly corresponds to TRBD2 (7 bases). Between the trimmed V and J ends, which lost 3 bases and 3 bases, there was a span of 13 bases. This CDR3 has 15 amino acids. The CDR3 here is CASSFGGGGTDTQYF. The CDR3 DNA is TGTGCCAGCAGTTTTGGAGGGGGGGGTACAGATACGCAGTATTTT.

In this sample, this clonotype turned up a few times. This chain connects TRBV5-1 to TRBJ2-1, with a tentative D call TRBD1 (6 bases). V was cut by 1 base and J by 5 bases, with 16 bases left in between. The germline V gene has CDR1 SGHRS and CDR2 YFSETQ. This CDR3 has 16 residues. The CDR3 loop reads CASSLPRGTPNNEQFF. The DNA for the CDR3 is TGCGCCAGCAGCTTGCCCAGGGGTACCCCAAACAATGAGCAGTTCTTC.

V and J are TRBV5-1 and TRBJ2-1; 9 bases fit TRBD2. CDR3 length: 15 amino acids. In germline, CDR1 is SGHRS, CDR2 YFSETQ. V was clipped by 2 bases and J by 7 bases; unmatched bases: 7. In nucleotides, the CDR3 is TGCGCCAGCAGCTTTGGGCTAGCGGGGCTTAATGAGCAGTTCTTC. Its translation is CASSFGLAGLNEQFF.

This clonotype was seen at least ten times. The J gene is TRBJ2-3, the V gene TRBV6-2 or TRBV6-3; the D gene is possibly TRBD2 (6 bases). V lost 5 bases and J 2 bases, leaving 14 bases between the germline ends. The CDR3 spans 15 residues. Germline CDR1 is MNHEY and CDR2 is SVGEGT. CDR3 coding DNA: TGTGCCAGCAGTCACCGGACTACTTACACAGATACGCAGTATTTT. It encodes CASSHRTTYTDTQYF.

This clonotype was seen a handful of times. The V and J genes are TRBV27 and TRBJ2-3; D not certain. With 7 bases removed from V and 7 bases from J, the gap between germline ends came to 24 bases. Germline V CDR1 and CDR2: MNHEY, SMNVEV (reference sequence). The CDR3 covers 16 residues. DNA of the CDR3: TGTGCCAGCACCATGTCCGGCCTGGCCTTACCTCATACGCAGTATTTT. Translated: CASTMSGLALPHTQYF.

The chain has TRBV6-2 or TRBV6-3 and TRBJ2-7; 8 bases are shared with TRBD2. The CDR3 has 14 amino acids. Germline loops: CDR1 MNHEY, CDR2 SVGEGT. Losses at the gene ends were 6 bases for V and 3 bases for J; bases not matched to a gene: 7. The CDR3 spells CASRASGGVYEQYF. The DNA of the CDR3 is TGTGCCAGCAGGGCAAGCGGGGGAGTCTACGAGCAGTACTTC.

This clonotype was seen many times. This chain links TRBV29-1 with TRBJ1-2; no clear D gene. V was shortened by 1 base and J by 3 bases, with 9 bases between the two germline ends. The CDR3 sequence is 13 residues long. Germline V lookup: CDR1 SQVTM, CDR2 ANQGSEA. This chain's CDR3 is CSVEVLRDYGYTF. CDR3 bases: TGCAGCGTTGAAGTGTTACGGGACTATGGCTACACCTTC.

This chain uses TRBV6-1 with TRBJ1-2; D gene unclear. CDR3 length equals 15 residues. Germline-derived CDR1 and CDR2 are MNHNS and SASEGT. Trimming stripped 6 bases from V and 4 bases from J, with 18 bases between. CDR3 sequence (DNA): TGTGCCAGCAGCCCATCGGGCAGAAACAGCTATGGCTACACCTTC. Its protein product is CASSPSGRNSYGYTF.

The V call is TRBV7-2, the J call TRBJ1-1; 9 bases agree with TRBD1. The V gene's germline CDR1 is SGHTA and CDR2 FQGNSA. The CDR3 has 17 residues. The trim removed 2 bases at V and 0 bases at J, leaving 7 bases unmatched. CDR3 nucleotides: TGTGCCAGCAGCTTATCCGGGACAGGGCGCGTGAACACTGAAGCTTTCTTT. Residues: CASSLSGTGRVNTEAFF.